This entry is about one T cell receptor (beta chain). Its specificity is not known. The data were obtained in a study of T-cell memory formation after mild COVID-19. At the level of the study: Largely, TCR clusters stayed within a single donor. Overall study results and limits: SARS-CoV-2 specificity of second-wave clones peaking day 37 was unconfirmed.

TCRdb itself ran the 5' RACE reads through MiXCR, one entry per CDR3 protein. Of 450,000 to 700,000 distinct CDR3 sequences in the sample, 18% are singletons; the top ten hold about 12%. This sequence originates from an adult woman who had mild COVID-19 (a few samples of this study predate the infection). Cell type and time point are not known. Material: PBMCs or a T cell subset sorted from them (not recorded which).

CDR3 bases: TGTGCCAGCAGCGTAGAGGCTAGCGGGAGCCTTGAGCAGTTCTTC. As protein: CASSVEASGSLEQFF. The rearrangement links TRBV9 to TRBJ2-1; 10 nucleotides match TRBD2. The CDR3 contains 15 residues. Germline trimming cut 0 bases from V and 9 bases from J; bases unmatched to any gene: 6. Germline V CDR1 and CDR2: SGDLS, YYNGEE.